This passage covers 32 T cell receptor delta chains from one sample sequenced in a study of γδ T cells in repeated Plasmodium falciparum infection. Vgamma9/Vdelta2+ and Vdelta2-negative gammadelta T cells were flow-sorted from PBMC for bulk sequencing. TCRdb re-called the multiplex PCR reads through CATT. This sample has around 89,000 delta-chain clones; approximately 1.5% occur once, and the top ten carry roughly 8.1%. The sequencing sample was made of gamma-delta T cells from blood. Source of these receptors: a pool of human donors (malaria-infected and uninfected, not separated).

This clone appeared a single time. One end of the junction is discordant with germline, which a read error may explain. The CDR3 region is CALGNLPTTVGDTEYTDKLIF. CDR3 nucleotide sequence: TGTGCTCTTGGGAACCTTCCTACAACGGTGGGGGATACCGAGTACACCGACAAACTCATCTTT. This sequence joins TRDV1 and TRDJ1, with D possibly matching TRDD3 (10 bases). TCRdb does not report a J gene; here it was assigned by matching the DNA to germline references. CDR1 TSWWSYY and CDR2 QGS come from the germline V gene. The CDR3 runs 21 residues.

This clone was counted only a few times. A far larger clone is just one base off, so this is likely a read error. Other nucleotide sequences in the sample specify the same CDR3. The chain links TRDV2 to TRDJ2; the D gene is possibly TRDD3 (5 bases). Germline matching of the DNA provided the J gene here, since TCRdb leaves it blank. Germline CDR1 reads GEAIGNYY; CDR2 reads EKD. This CDR3 contains 14 residues. V dropped 1 base and J dropped 2 bases, with 7 bases sitting between them. CDR3 residues: CACDTGTLTAQLFF. The CDR3 DNA sequence: TGTGCCTGTGACACGGGGACCTTGACAGCACAACTCTTCTTT.

With respect to this clone: It is likely a read error: a sequence one base away is far more abundant. The sample holds other DNA sequences that translate to the same CDR3. The V call is TRDV2, the J call TRDJ1; TRDD3 is a possible D gene (6 bases). The J gene, not given by TCRdb, was assigned here from a germline match of the nucleotide sequence. The CDR3 extends over 16 amino acids. CDR1 and CDR2 (germline): GEAIGNYY, EKD. V lost 0 bases and J 0 bases, leaving 13 bases between the germline ends. The CDR3 loop reads CACDTGTGGNTDKLIF. The CDR3, as DNA: TGTGCCTGTGACACCGGGACAGGGGGAAACACCGATAAACTCATCTTT.

Comment on this clone: The TCRdb protein comes from a much larger clone and disagrees with this DNA's translation at residue 11, likely due to a read error; the protein given here is derived from the DNA. J is TRDJ1 and V is TRDV2, with D possibly matching TRDD3 (5 bases). The J gene was not available in TCRdb and was assigned here by matching the DNA to germline segments. Looked up from germline, CDR1 is GEAIGNYY and CDR2 is EKD. The CDR3 is made up of 15 amino acids. The CDR3 sequence: CACGTRGGYTGKLIF. As DNA, the CDR3 is TGTGCCTGTGGTACCAGAGGGGGGTACACCGGTAAACTCATCTTT.

As regards this clone: This likely stems from a read error, as it lies one base from a far larger clone. This CDR3 is also generated by other DNA sequences in the sample. The chain uses TRDV1 and TRDJ1, with 11 bases lining up with TRDD3. TCRdb carries no J gene annotation; the J gene was assigned here by matching the DNA with germline. V was clipped by 5 bases and J by 0 bases; unmatched bases: 20. Germline CDR1 and CDR2: TSWWSYY and QGS. The CDR3 sequence is 21 residues long. The CDR3 here is CALGPFRPWGIPARYTDKLIF. DNA for the CDR3: TGTGCTCTTGGGCCCTTCAGGCCCTGGGGGATACCTGCACGGTACACCGATAAACTCATCTTT.

With regard to this clone: This likely traces to a read error, being one base from a far larger clone. The sample contains more than one DNA sequence encoding this CDR3. The CDR3 loop reads CALGEPGPSNTGASSEADKLIF. The CDR3 DNA reads as TGTGCTCTTGGGGAACCAGGCCCCTCCAATACTGGGGCATCTAGCGAGGCCGATAAACTCATCTTT. The J gene is TRDJ1, the V gene TRDV1, with 7 bases that match TRDD3. The J gene is absent in TCRdb and was assigned here via DNA matching to germline. The CDR3 covers 22 residues. V lost 1 base to trimming and J lost 3 bases; unmatched junction nucleotides: 26. Per germline, CDR1 TSWWSYY and CDR2 QGS.

Remarks on this clone: A far bigger clonotype differs at one base, so this is likely a read error. Other DNA sequences in the sample encode the same CDR3. The V gene corresponds to TRDV2; no J gene was called; TRDD3 is the table's D call and was not checked against the DNA. Germline V gene data show CDR1 as GEAIGNYY and CDR2 as EKD. The CDR3 extends over 16 amino acids. The CDR3 DNA sequence: TGTGCCTGTGACACCGTTGGGGGACGGAGGACCGATAAACTCATCTTC. This sequence encodes CACDTVGGRRTDKLIF.

There are a few counts of this clone. The amino acid sequence in TCRdb belongs to a much larger clone and departs from this DNA's translation at residue 15, likely a sequencing read error; the sequence shown is translated from the DNA. The chain uses TRDV1 and TRDJ1; 8 bases map to TRDD2. TCRdb records no J gene; here it was assigned by comparing the DNA to germline. The CDR3 runs to 22 residues. J was trimmed by 0 bases and V by 7 bases; bases with no gene match: 28. Germline values: CDR1 TSWWSYY, CDR2 QGS. Written as DNA, the CDR3 is TGTGCTCTTGTAACCATCTCACTTCCTACTTACTGGATGGGCCTTTACACCGATAAACTCATCTTT. Translated: CALVTISLPTYWMGLYTDKLIF.

This clone was seen a handful of times. A read error is likely here: a far larger clone is one base away. Other nucleotide sequences in the sample specify the same CDR3. V gene TRDV1 combines with J gene TRDJ1; 12 nucleotides line up with TRDD3. J was trimmed by 1 base and V by 3 bases; bases with no gene match: 24. Germline V gene sequence: CDR1 TSWWSYY, CDR2 QGS. CDR3 length: 23 residues. CDR3 bases: TGTGCTCTTGGGGAGGGAGGCCTTCCTACCGTTTCTGGGGGATACGCAGTCACCGATAAACTCATCTTT. Translated: CALGEGGLPTVSGGYAVTDKLIF.

This clone appeared a few times. This likely came from a read error, as a far larger clone is one base away. At the DNA level, this CDR3 is encoded by other sequences in the same sample as well. No J gene was called, and the V gene is TRDV1; TRDD3, the D gene given by the table, was not confirmed from the DNA. In germline, CDR1 is TSWWSYY, CDR2 QGS. The length of the CDR3 is 19 residues. The CDR3 bases are TGTGCTCTTGGGGAACTTCGACTTTCCCACTGGGGGATTTTGGATAAACTCATCTTC. It codes for CALGELRLSHWGILDKLIF.

This clone appeared many times. The chain carries TRDV2 and TRDJ1; TRDD3 matches at 8 bases. Germline values: CDR1 GEAIGNYY, CDR2 EKD. The CDR3 loop spans 14 amino acids. V shed 3 bases, J shed 6 bases, and the junction held 8 bases outside the gene matches. The CDR3 loop reads CACDAGYVTHKLIF. The CDR3 bases are TGTGCCTGTGACGCGGGATACGTAACTCATAAACTCATCTTT.

To note about this clone: Only one base separates this from a far larger clonotype, so it likely reflects a read error. Other DNA sequences in the same sample also yield this CDR3. This chain links TRDV2 with TRDJ3, with 13 bases fitting TRDD3. TCRdb records no J gene; here it was assigned by comparing the DNA to germline. Germline assignment: CDR1 GEAIGNYY and CDR2 EKD. The length of the CDR3 is 21 residues. The CDR3 sequence is CACDEVLGDTPRSWDTRQMFF. As DNA, the CDR3 is TGTGCCTGTGACGAGGTACTGGGGGATACGCCCCGTTCCTGGGACACACGACAGATGTTTTTC.

Concerning this clone itself: TCRdb lists the protein of a much larger clone for this DNA, which differs at residue 6, so this is likely a read error; the protein given here is translated from the DNA itself. The gene calls are TRDV2 and TRDJ1, with 9 bases identical to TRDD3. TCRdb leaves out the J gene; it was filled in here by matching the DNA to germline. V shed 0 bases, J shed 2 bases, and the junction held 6 bases outside the gene matches. Germline CDR1 GEAIGNYY, CDR2 EKD. There are 16 residues in the CDR3. The CDR3 bases are TGTGCCTGTGACACCGGGGGGGATACTGAGACCGATAAACTCATCTTT. It codes for CACDTGGDTETDKLIF.

As to this clone: With only one base between it and a far larger clone, this is likely a read error. The J gene went uncalled, whereas the V gene is TRDV1; TRDD3 reflects the table's D call only, with no check against the DNA. The CDR3 covers 20 residues. Germline lookup yields CDR1 TSWWSYY and CDR2 QGS. The DNA for the CDR3 is TGTGCTCTTGGGGAACTATTCTATTCTACTGGGGGATACGGTACCGATAAACCCATCTTT. Translation: CALGELFYSTGGYGTDKPIF.

This clone has a handful of counts. This likely reflects a read error, since a far larger clone is one base away. This CDR3 is also generated by other DNA sequences in the sample. V is TRDV2 and J is TRDJ1; a weak D match, TRDD3 (5 bases). Trimming took off 1 base at V and 0 bases at J, with 26 bases between the two ends. This CDR3 region has 20 residues. In germline, CDR1 is GEAIGNYY, CDR2 EKD. Here the CDR3 reads CACDTITTRGQIPYTDKLIF. The CDR3 coding sequence is TGTGCCTGTGACACTATCACGACTCGGGGGCAGATCCCCTACACCGATAAACTCATCTTT.

To note about this clone: This probably arose from a read error, given a far larger clone one base away. This sample also contains other DNA sequences that code for the same CDR3. The J gene is TRDJ3, the V gene TRDV2; D is unresolved. The J gene was not available in TCRdb and was assigned here by matching the DNA to germline segments. This CDR3 is built from 17 residues. Trimming cost V 0 bases and J 1 base, with 9 bases left between them. The V gene's germline CDR1 is GEAIGNYY and CDR2 EKD. In DNA form, the CDR3 reads TGTGCCTGTGACACCGAGAGGGTTTCCTGGGACACCCGACAGATGTTTTTC. Protein sequence: CACDTERVSWDTRQMFF.

As regards this clone: Germline and junction disagree at one end, which may indicate a read error. Different DNA sequences within this sample yield the same CDR3. V usage is TRDV1 and J usage is TRDJ1, with 13 nucleotides matching TRDD3. CDR1 and CDR2 (germline): TSWWSYY, QGS. The CDR3 length is 21 residues. CDR3 amino acids: CALGQLPTRTGGYAEEGELIF. For the CDR3, the DNA is TGTGCTCTTGGGCAACTTCCTACGCGTACTGGGGGATACGCGGAGGAGGGGGAACTCATCTTC.

Turning to this clone: One base separates it from a far larger clone, so it is likely a read error. The sample carries other DNA sequences with the same CDR3. The rearrangement links TRDV2 to TRDJ1; 8 bases are a match to TRDD3. The CDR3 extends over 17 amino acids. V lost 3 bases to trimming and J lost 11 bases; unmatched junction nucleotides: 22. The germline gives CDR1 GEAIGNYY, CDR2 EKD. CDR3 nucleotide sequence: TGTGCCTGTGACCCTAAGTACTGGGGGTCTCGGGTATCTAAGCTCATCTTT. Residues: CACDPKYWGSRVSKLIF.

This clone was counted only a few times. Translating this DNA gives a protein that differs at residue 3 from the TCRdb one, which belongs to a much larger clone; a read error is likely, and the protein shown is this translation. The chain employs TRDV1 and TRDJ1; 11 nucleotides agree with TRDD3. The J gene, left out of TCRdb, was set here by checking the DNA against germline. The germline V gene encodes CDR1 TSWWSYY and CDR2 QGS. The CDR3 loop spans 23 amino acids. The CDR3 DNA is TGTGCTCCTGGGGGGACAACAAAGGTACTGGGGGATAGGGGGGATCCGTACACCGATAAACTCATCTTT. Translating gives CAPGGTTKVLGDRGDPYTDKLIF.

In this sample, this clone turned up a few times. The protein held in TCRdb is that of a much larger clone and does not match this DNA's translation at residue 23, likely because of a read error; the protein shown is translated from the DNA. No J gene was assigned, while the V gene was called as TRDV2; the D call in the table, TRDD3, was not verified against the DNA. This CDR3 contains 25 residues. Germline-derived CDR1 and CDR2 are GEAIGNYY and EKD. The CDR3 DNA sequence: TGTGCCTGTGACGCCGTACTAGCTTCCTACGGTATTGGGGGACAAGGCTCCTGGGACACCCGACAGGTGTTTTTC. The encoded protein is CACDAVLASYGIGGQGSWDTRQVFF.

Points on this clone: This likely came from a read error, as a far larger clone is one base away. The gene calls are TRDV1 and TRDJ3; 8 nucleotides match TRDD3. The J gene, missing from TCRdb, was assigned here through DNA to germline matching. The length of the CDR3 is 18 residues. CDR1 is TSWWSYY and CDR2 is QGS in the germline V gene. Here the CDR3 DNA reads TGTGCTCTTGGGGAACTGGGGGATAGCTCCCGGGACACCCGACAGATGTTTTTC. This codes for CALGELGDSSRDTRQMFF.

This clone was seen a handful of times. A far larger clone differs by one base, so this is likely a read error. Different DNA sequences within this sample yield the same CDR3. The chain recombines TRDV1 with TRDJ1; 12 nucleotides match TRDD3. The germline CDR1 and CDR2 sequences are TSWWSYY and QGS. The CDR3 extends over 22 amino acids. CDR3 sequence: CALGEPPFLYWGIQGYTDKLIF. Written as DNA, the CDR3 is TGCGCTCTTGGGGAACCGCCTTTCCTGTACTGGGGGATACAAGGGTACACCGATAAACTCATCTTT.

This clone was seen repeatedly, ten times or more. Other nucleotide sequences from this sample produce the same CDR3. This chain uses TRDV1 with TRDJ1, with 9 bases that match TRDD2. Germline V gives CDR1 TSWWSYY, CDR2 QGS. This CDR3 is built from 22 residues. Trimming removed 5 bases from V and 0 bases from J; junction bases left unmatched: 25. CDR3 residues: CALGLRLPTKFDGGQYTDKLIF. In nucleotides, the CDR3 is TGTGCTCTTGGGCTCCGCCTTCCTACGAAGTTCGATGGGGGACAGTACACCGATAAACTCATCTTT.

In regard to this clone: The protein recorded in TCRdb matches a much larger clone and deviates from this DNA's translation at residue 10, suggesting a read error; the protein here is obtained by translating the DNA. The V gene is TRDV3, the J gene TRDJ1; D unresolved. CDR3 size: 17 residues. Trimming left V 4 bases short and J 2 bases short, with 26 bases between. Per germline, CDR1 TVYSNPD and CDR2 GDNSRS (reference sequence). The DNA for the CDR3 is TGTGCCTCTACCTGGTCCCCGTATCGTAAGGAGACCGATAAACTCATCTTT. Translating gives CASTWSPYRKETDKLIF.

This clone showed up just a few times. TCRdb shows a much larger clone's protein in place of this DNA's translation, and the two differ at residue 11, likely through a read error; the protein shown is translated from the DNA. The chain carries TRDV2 and TRDJ1; TRDD3 matches at 9 bases. The CDR3 totals 18 residues. Germline V lookup: CDR1 GEAIGNYY, CDR2 EKD. The J segment lost 0 bases and the V segment lost 4 bases, leaving 14 bases of the junction unmatched. This CDR3 reads CACDPLTGGRQYTDKLIF. CDR3 DNA: TGTGCCTGTGATCCCCTTACTGGGGGACGACAGTACACCGATAAACTCATCTTT.

This clone was detected only a few times. This DNA translates differently at residue 8 from the TCRdb protein, which is that of a much larger clone; a read error is likely, and the protein shown is the DNA's own translation. For the CDR3, the DNA is TGTGCTCTTGGGGAACGATACGGTCCCCTCTACGAGGTGAAAACTAAACTCATCTTT. Protein product: CALGERYGPLYEVKTKLIF. This chain links TRDV1 with TRDJ1; D may be TRDD3 (6 bases). TCRdb does not report a J gene; here it was assigned by matching the DNA to germline references. The CDR3 totals 19 residues. Looked up from germline, CDR1 is TSWWSYY and CDR2 is QGS. Between the trimmed V and J ends, which lost 1 base and 7 bases, there was a span of 28 bases.

This clone was recorded many times. The chain employs TRDV1 and TRDJ1; 7 nucleotides align to TRDD3. Germline-derived CDR1 and CDR2 are TSWWSYY and QGS. This CDR3 has 16 residues. The J segment lost 4 bases and the V segment lost 3 bases, leaving 11 bases of the junction unmatched. The CDR3 DNA sequence: TGTGCTCTTGGGGACCTGGGGGCCCTGTACATCGATAAACTCATCTTT. It codes for CALGDLGALYIDKLIF.

The chain recombines TRDV2 with TRDJ3; TRDD3 agrees at 7 bases. Matching the DNA to germline supplied the J gene, which TCRdb does not give. The CDR3 extends over 21 amino acids. Looked up from germline, CDR1 is GEAIGNYY and CDR2 is EKD. The ends lost 0 bases at V and 3 bases at J; junction bases unmatched: 16. CDR3 nucleotide sequence: TGTGCCTGTGACACCGTGGGGGAGGCCCCGAGAACGTACTGGGACACCCGACAGATGTTTTTC. The encoded protein is CACDTVGEAPRTYWDTRQMFF.

For this clone: A read error is likely here: a far larger clone is one base away. V usage is TRDV2 and J usage is TRDJ3, with 7 bases fitting TRDD3. TCRdb leaves out the J gene; it was filled in here by matching the DNA to germline. Germline V gene lookup returns CDR1 GEAIGNYY and CDR2 EKD. The CDR3 covers 20 residues. The CDR3 loop is CACDTGTGDLSSWDTRQMFF. CDR3 DNA sequence: TGTGCCTGTGACACCGGTACTGGGGACTTGAGCTCCTGGGACACCCGGCAGATGTTTTTC.

At least ten counts were recorded for this clone. This DNA's translation and the protein TCRdb lists, from a much larger clone, do not match at residue 9, likely due to a read error; the protein shown is translated from the DNA. The chain combines TRDV1 with TRDJ1, with 9 bases that match TRDD3. This CDR3 region has 25 residues. Germline V CDR1 and CDR2: TSWWSYY, QGS. The V and J ends lost 0 bases and 3 bases, in that order; junction bases with no gene match: 32. The CDR3 sequence is CALGELWAYLRSTGGKQGEADKLIF. CDR3 coding DNA: TGTGCTCTTGGGGAACTATGGGCGTACCTACGTTCCACTGGGGGAAAACAGGGGGAGGCCGATAAACTCATCTTT.

Turning to this clone: The protein in TCRdb stems from a much larger clone and differs at residue 14 from this DNA's translation, likely a read error; here the protein is translated from the DNA. This rearrangement joins TRDV1 to TRDJ1; D is possibly TRDD2 or TRDD3 (7 bases each). The germline V gene encodes CDR1 TSWWSYY and CDR2 QGS. This CDR3 region has 20 residues. V gave up 4 bases and J gave up 2 bases, with 29 bases separating them. In DNA form, the CDR3 reads TGTGCTCTTGGGGGGTCCTTTTTCCTACTCATGGGGATATTAACCGATAAACTCATCTTT. As protein: CALGGSFFLLMGILTDKLIF.

This clone was seen a few times. This DNA's translation differs at residue 9 from TCRdb's protein, which comes from a much larger clone; a read error is likely, and the protein shown is translated from the DNA. The rearrangement uses TRDV2 and TRDJ2, with 7 nucleotides matching TRDD3. Germline V gives CDR1 GEAIGNYY, CDR2 EKD. The CDR3 has 16 residues. Germline trimming cut 0 bases from V and 1 base from J; bases unmatched to any gene: 4. CDR3 DNA sequence: TGTGCCTGTGACACCGTTGGGGGAGATTTGACAGCACAACTCTTCTTT. It translates to CACDTVGGDLTAQLFF.